This TCR beta chain emerged from a study of T cells in Graves' hyperthyroidism and ophthalmopathy. Germline values: CDR1 KGHSH, CDR2 LQKENI. The CDR3 extends over 14 amino acids. The V end lost 4 bases, the J end lost 3 bases, and 12 bases lay between the germline ends. Note on this clonotype: What it recognizes is unknown. Given a much more abundant clone one base away, this may be a read error.

Study findings and constraints: Ophthalmopathy was separated from stable hyperthyroidism by a 13 V-J model.

The CDR3 regions of TCR beta were amplified from RNA transcripts. With the HTBI primer set, the TCR CDR3 went through a first round of RT-PCR. One entry per CDR3 protein results from TCRdb running MiXCR on the multiplex PCR reads. The sample includes fewer than 750,000 distinct CDR3 sequences, about 14% seen only once; the top ten take around an eighth. The receptor's source is a woman aged 45 to 65 with Graves' ophthalmopathy. The sequenced sample consisted of blood. The chain recombines TRBV18 with TRBJ1-2; D is possibly TRBD1 (5 bases). CDR3 DNA: TGTGCCAGCTCACGCCGGGACGGACACTATGGCTACACCTTC. Protein sequence: CASSRRDGHYGYTF.